The 27 T cell receptor beta chains reported below all come from one sample, sequenced in a study of cytomegalovirus exposure and HLA in healthy donors. The PCR made use of 60 Vbeta and 13 Jbeta primers. Some clones are missing from TCRdb's copy, which holds only in-frame ones; the method was immunoSEQ multiplex PCR. The sample comprises under 90,000 clones, 65% to 75% of which are singletons, and approximately 7.6% rests with the top ten. The sequencing input was PBMCs. Every receptor here comes from a man aged 35 to 55 in good health and CMV-seropositive.

This chain uses TRBV29-1 with TRBJ2-1; tentative D call: TRBD1 (5 bases). Germline V gene sequence: CDR1 SQVTM, CDR2 ANQGSEA. CDR3 length equals 15 residues. V dropped 6 bases and J dropped 2 bases, with 17 bases sitting between them. Here the CDR3 DNA reads TGCAGCGTCCCCCCTTATAGGGGTACCTACAATGAGCAGTTCTTC. Translating gives CSVPPYRGTYNEQFF.

This clone has only one observation. The gene calls are TRBV9 and TRBJ1-1, with TRBD1 matching 11 bases. The germline CDR1 and CDR2 sequences are SGDLS and YYNGEE. CDR3 length equals 15 residues. The V segment lost 0 bases and the J segment 4 bases; nucleotides outside the gene matches: 2. This chain's CDR3 is CASSVVGTGGTEAFF. CDR3 sequence (DNA): TGTGCCAGCAGCGTAGTAGGGACAGGGGGCACTGAAGCTTTCTTT.

The chain has TRBV10-3 and TRBJ2-7; 7 bases line up with TRBD1. Germline V gene data show CDR1 as ENHRY and CDR2 as SYGVKD. CDR3 length: 13 amino acids. Trimming took 9 bases from V and 2 from J; bases not matched to a gene: 7. DNA of the CDR3: TGTGCCATTCGGACAGGAGATACCTACGAGCAGTACTTC. Encoded protein: CAIRTGDTYEQYF.

The chain has TRBV6-5 and TRBJ2-2; a weak D match, TRBD1 (5 bases). Trimming pared 6 bases from V and 4 bases from J, leaving 9 bases between. Germline loops: CDR1 MNHEY, CDR2 SVGAGI. The CDR3 spans 13 residues. CDR3 sequence: CASRATGTGELFF. The CDR3 region has the DNA TGTGCCAGCAGGGCAACAGGCACCGGGGAGCTGTTTTTT.

The V gene is TRBV29-1, the J gene TRBJ2-5; tentative D call: TRBD2 (5 bases). V lost 6 bases, J lost 2 bases, and 13 bases lay in between. Germline CDR1 and CDR2: SQVTM and ANQGSEA. This CDR3 contains 13 residues. This chain's CDR3 is CSVSLAVQETQYF. The CDR3 DNA reads TGCAGCGTGAGTCTAGCAGTTCAAGAGACCCAGTACTTC.

The chain joins TRBV5-6 to TRBJ1-1; 7 bases are a match to TRBD1. The CDR3 extends over 15 amino acids. With 9 bases clipped from V and 1 base from J, the junction kept 12 bases outside the gene matches. The germline gives CDR1 SGHDT, CDR2 YYEEEE. The CDR3 is CATDSLRQGNTEAFF. CDR3 nucleotides: TGTGCCACCGACAGTCTCAGACAGGGGAACACTGAAGCTTTCTTT.

This clone was found once. The J gene is TRBJ1-1, the V gene TRBV6-6; D gene unclear. Germline V lookup: CDR1 MNHNY, CDR2 SVGAGI (reference sequence). V lost 11 bases and J lost 3, with 13 bases in between. This CDR3 is built from 12 residues. DNA for the CDR3: TGTGCCTCAACTCCGGGGTACACTGAAGCTTTCTTT. Protein product: CASTPGYTEAFF.

This clone was observed a handful of times. This chain links TRBV7-6 with TRBJ2-1; 8 bases agree with TRBD1. Germline V CDR1 and CDR2: SGHVS, FNYEAQ. The CDR3 is 14 residues long. V dropped 5 bases and J dropped 5; count of bases not matched to a gene: 5. CDR3 sequence: CASSPMDRDNEQFF. DNA of the CDR3: TGTGCCAGCAGCCCAATGGACAGGGACAATGAGCAGTTCTTC.

V usage is TRBV28 and J usage is TRBJ2-1; D perhaps matches TRBD2 (7 bases). V was pared by 8 bases and J by 8 bases, with 16 bases between. The germline gives CDR1 MDHEN, CDR2 SYDVKM. This CDR3 region has 13 residues. The CDR3: CASLTPGGHEQFF. The CDR3 nucleotides read TGTGCCAGCCTAACCCCGGGGGGCCATGAGCAGTTCTTC. Drawing the rest from reference TRBV28 and TRBJ2-1, the complete variable domain is DVKVTQSSRYLVKRTGEKVFLECVQDMDHENMFWYRQDPGLGLRLIYFSYDVKMKEKGDIPEGYSVSREKKERFSLILESASTNQTSMYLCASLTPGGHEQFFGPGTRLTVL.

This sequence joins TRBV5-4 and TRBJ1-2; 12 nucleotides match TRBD1. The ends lost 4 bases at V and 8 bases at J; junction bases unmatched: 15. CDR1 SGHNT and CDR2 YYREEE come from the germline V gene (reference sequence). This CDR3 region has 17 residues. Here the CDR3 reads CASSQGTGGSYLGGYTF. CDR3 coding DNA: TGTGCCAGCAGCCAGGGGACAGGGGGCTCATATCTGGGCGGCTACACCTTC.

The chain combines TRBV7-2 with TRBJ1-2; 11 bases map to TRBD1. V trimming: 1 base; J trimming: 8 bases; junction bases outside the gene matches: 6. The CDR3 covers 15 residues. Germline V lookup: CDR1 SGHTA, CDR2 FQGNSA. The CDR3 coding sequence is TGTGCCAGCAGCTTAGATCCCCGGACAGGGGGCGGCTACACCTTC. It translates to CASSLDPRTGGGYTF.

The V call is TRBV7-6, the J call TRBJ1-2; 11 bases match TRBD1. V lost 4 bases, J lost 7 bases, and 8 bases stayed unmatched. The length of the CDR3 is 15 residues. Germline V gene lookup returns CDR1 SGHVS and CDR2 FNYEAQ. CDR3 loop: CASSSGGQGARGYTF. The CDR3 DNA sequence: TGTGCCAGCAGCTCCGGCGGACAGGGGGCGCGTGGCTACACCTTC.

This clone was counted once. The gene calls are TRBV2 and TRBJ1-1, with 9 bases fitting TRBD1. The V and J ends lost 6 bases and 3 bases, in that order; junction bases with no gene match: 8. Germline loops: CDR1 SNHLY, CDR2 FYNNEI. This CDR3 comprises 15 residues. The CDR3 is CASRDGDRAHTEAFF. Written as DNA, the CDR3 is TGTGCCAGCAGGGATGGGGACAGGGCGCACACTGAAGCTTTCTTT.

The chain recombines TRBV30 with TRBJ1-5; D remains ambiguous. CDR1 and CDR2 (germline): GTSNPN, SVGIG (reference sequence). CDR3 length: 13 amino acids. V lost 0 bases, J lost 4 bases, and 7 bases lay in between. The CDR3 reads CAWSVLENQPQHF. CDR3 in DNA: TGTGCCTGGAGTGTACTAGAGAATCAGCCCCAGCATTTT.

This clone showed up just a few times. This chain joins TRBV30 and TRBJ2-7; 7 bases match TRBD2. The V and J ends lost 2 bases and 4 bases, in that order; junction bases with no gene match: 8. The germline V gene has CDR1 GTSNPN and CDR2 SVGIG (reference sequence). The CDR3 has 14 amino acids. The CDR3, as DNA: TGTGCCTGGAGTACTACACTAGCGTCATACGAGCAGTACTTC. Translating gives CAWSTTLASYEQYF.

The genes are TRBV7-9 and TRBJ2-7; D might be TRBD2 (6 bases). CDR1 and CDR2 (germline): SEHNR, FQNEAQ (reference sequence). The CDR3 is 16 residues long. Trimming removed 2 bases at V and 4 bases at J, with 18 bases between. As DNA, the CDR3 is TGTGCCAGCAGCTTAACGGAGGGACCAACGCTATACGAGCAGTACTTC. This gives the protein CASSLTEGPTLYEQYF.

This clone was picked up one time. The V gene is TRBV2, the J gene TRBJ1-2; D possibly corresponds to TRBD1 (5 bases). The germline CDR1 and CDR2 sequences are SNHLY and FYNNEI. V lost 4 bases and J lost 0, with 9 bases in between. The CDR3 spans 14 residues. CDR3 sequence: CASSGGVSNYGYTF. DNA for the CDR3: TGTGCCAGCAGTGGGGGGGTATCTAACTATGGCTACACCTTC.

This clone was counted only a few times. This chain connects TRBV7-8 to TRBJ2-7; 9 nucleotides agree with TRBD1. The CDR3 covers 15 residues. V was pared by 7 bases and J by 3 bases, with 10 bases of the junction left unmatched. Germline V gives CDR1 SGHVS, CDR2 FQNEAQ. The CDR3 protein is CASTDGQGRVYEQYF. CDR3 coding DNA: TGTGCCAGCACCGATGGACAGGGGCGAGTCTACGAGCAGTACTTC.

The chain combines TRBV2 with TRBJ2-5; D is possibly TRBD2 (5 bases). CDR1 SNHLY and CDR2 FYNNEI come from the germline V gene. CDR3 length: 11 amino acids. Trimming cost V 8 bases and J 13 bases, with 17 bases left between them. Here the CDR3 DNA reads TGTGCCAGCCATGAAGTGGAGGTTCCGTACTTC. Protein: CASHEVEVPYF.

The J gene is TRBJ1-5, the V gene TRBV5-5; D is perhaps TRBD1 (5 bases). Germline assignment: CDR1 SGHKS and CDR2 YYEKEE (reference sequence). CDR3 length: 15 residues. With 4 bases removed from V and 4 bases from J, the gap between germline ends came to 15 bases. The DNA for the CDR3 is TGTGCCAGCAGCGCCCGGGACGGACTAAATCAGCCCCAGCATTTT. Encoded protein: CASSARDGLNQPQHF.

This sequence joins TRBV4-2 and TRBJ2-5; 10 bases agree with TRBD2. The V segment lost 0 bases and the J segment 1 base; nucleotides outside the gene matches: 11. This CDR3 is 19 amino acids long. Germline CDR1 reads LGHNA; CDR2 reads YNFKEQ. The CDR3 bases are TGTGCCAGCAGCCAAGATCCCCAGGGAATAGCGGGGGGCCAAGAGACCCAGTACTTC. Amino acids: CASSQDPQGIAGGQETQYF.

This clone was found a few times. J is TRBJ1-4 and V is TRBV2; 8 positions agree with TRBD1. CDR3 length equals 15 residues. The J segment lost 7 bases and the V segment lost 6 bases, leaving 10 bases of the junction unmatched. The V gene's germline CDR1 is SNHLY and CDR2 FYNNEI. The CDR3 region has the DNA TGTGCCAGCAGCGTCCAGGGGGCTGGGAGTGAAAAACTGTTTTTT. It specifies CASSVQGAGSEKLFF.

The chain couples TRBV5-1 to TRBJ1-2; 8 positions match TRBD1. CDR3 length: 16 amino acids. Losses at the gene ends were 0 bases for V and 6 bases for J; bases not matched to a gene: 10. In germline, CDR1 is SGHRS, CDR2 YFSETQ. CDR3 region: CASSLDTGGTKNGYTF. The CDR3 region has the DNA TGCGCCAGCAGCTTGGACACAGGGGGAACAAAGAATGGCTACACCTTC.

This clone has a handful of counts. The rearrangement joins TRBV7-9 to TRBJ2-5, with D maybe TRBD1 (5 bases). CDR1 SEHNR and CDR2 FQNEAQ come from the germline V gene (reference sequence). V was shortened by 1 base and J by 2 bases, with 11 bases between the two germline ends. The CDR3 has 15 amino acids. CDR3 in DNA: TGTGCCAGCAGCTTAGGTTCGGCAGGGCAAGAGACCCAGTACTTC. Amino acid sequence: CASSLGSAGQETQYF.

The V gene is TRBV7-9, the J gene TRBJ1-1; TRBD1 is a possible D gene (6 bases). This CDR3 has 14 amino acids. Germline values: CDR1 SEHNR, CDR2 FQNEAQ (reference sequence). Between the trimmed V and J ends, which lost 6 bases and 5 bases, there was a span of 16 bases. The chain's CDR3 is CASRVGGAGTEAFF. The CDR3 coding sequence is TGTGCCAGCAGGGTCGGGGGGGCAGGGACTGAAGCTTTCTTT.

The genes are TRBV9 and TRBJ1-1; 7 bases line up with TRBD1. Looked up from germline, CDR1 is SGDLS and CDR2 is YYNGEE. CDR3 length equals 16 residues. V shed 3 bases, J shed 1 base, and the junction held 9 bases outside the gene matches. Here the CDR3 reads CASSGSSGQPNTEAFF. CDR3 nucleotides: TGTGCCAGCAGCGGAAGCTCGGGACAGCCGAACACTGAAGCTTTCTTT. The full variable domain, completed using reference TRBV9 and TRBJ1-1, is DSGVTQTPKHLITATGQRVTLRCSPRSGDLSVYWYQQSLDQGLQFLIQYYNGEERAKGNILERFSAQQFPDLHSELNLSSLELGDSALYFCASSGSSGQPNTEAFFGQGTRLTVV.

The chain combines TRBV9 with TRBJ1-1; weak D call: TRBD1 (6 bases). V dropped 3 bases and J dropped 5 bases, with 14 bases sitting between them. CDR3 length: 14 residues. The V gene's germline CDR1 is SGDLS and CDR2 YYNGEE. The CDR3 is CASSAGQYETEAFF. The CDR3 region has the DNA TGTGCCAGCAGCGCCGGACAGTACGAGACTGAAGCTTTCTTT.